One sample yielded the 17 T cell receptor beta chains listed below, sequenced in a study of shared clonotypes between healthy human individuals. CD45RO-negative cells were positively selected for CCR7, leaving out terminally differentiated effector memory CD45RA+ cells. The assay was immunoSEQ multiplex PCR, and TCRdb's table has in-frame clones only and misses some. The sample holds around 1.9 million clones; approximately 94% are singletons and the top ten take more than 1.5%. Sequenced input: naive CD8+ T cells from PBMCs. All receptors come from a man younger than 35 in good health. Some clones in this sample may be carry-over from other donors' samples.

The chain employs TRBV19 and TRBJ1-1; D is unclear. From germline, CDR1 is LNHDA and CDR2 SQIVND (reference sequence). V was pared by 7 bases and J by 4 bases, with 10 bases between. There are 12 residues in the CDR3. Here the CDR3 reads CASKALATEAFF. CDR3 bases: TGTGCCAGTAAGGCCCTGGCCACTGAAGCTTTCTTT.

The chain is built from TRBV9 and TRBJ1-2; D uncertain. With 0 bases removed from V and 0 bases from J, the gap between germline ends came to 12 bases. The length of the CDR3 is 16 residues. Germline assignment: CDR1 SGDLS and CDR2 YYNGEE. This CDR3 reads CASSVDPGGTNYGYTF. CDR3 coding DNA: TGTGCCAGCAGCGTAGATCCGGGCGGTACTAACTATGGCTACACCTTC.

The chain has TRBV27 and TRBJ1-6, with no clear D. The CDR3 length is 13 residues. CDR1 and CDR2 (germline): MNHEY, SMNVEV (reference sequence). Deletions cut 5 bases from V and 4 bases from J, with 6 bases between. The CDR3 here is CASSLTYNSPLHF. The CDR3 coding sequence is TGTGCCAGCAGTCTGACATATAATTCACCCCTCCACTTT.

The chain recombines TRBV5-6 with TRBJ2-1, with D unresolved. The CDR3 totals 14 residues. Trimming left V 5 bases short and J 1 base short, with 10 bases between. CDR1 SGHDT and CDR2 YYEEEE come from the germline V gene. CDR3: CASRGVGSYNEQFF. The CDR3 nucleotides are TGTGCCAGCAGAGGAGTAGGGTCCTACAATGAGCAGTTCTTC.

The rearrangement joins TRBV27 to TRBJ2-7, with D tentatively TRBD1 (6 bases). V was clipped by 5 bases and J by 4 bases, with 12 bases between them. Germline V gene lookup returns CDR1 MNHEY and CDR2 SMNVEV (reference sequence). The CDR3 spans 13 residues. The CDR3, as DNA: TGTGCCAGCAGTCCGAAGGACAGATACGAGCAGTACTTC. Translated: CASSPKDRYEQYF.

This chain joins TRBV18 and TRBJ2-7; D uncertain. The CDR3 covers 18 residues. The germline CDR1 and CDR2 sequences are KGHSH and LQKENI. V lost 2 bases, J lost 5 bases, and 25 bases lay in between. The CDR3 DNA follows: TGTGCCAGCTCACCATCATATTATTTGACGACCCGCGCCCACGAGCAGTACTTC. Residues: CASSPSYYLTTRAHEQYF.

J is TRBJ2-7 and V is TRBV25-1; D is possibly TRBD2 (6 bases). This CDR3 has 12 residues. Germline CDR1 is MGHDK and CDR2 is SYGVNS. Trimming took off 7 bases at V and 5 bases at J, with 12 bases between the two ends. DNA for the CDR3: TGTGCCAGCACTGACGGGGGACACGAGCAGTACTTC. Translated: CASTDGGHEQYF.

This clone has just one count. The rearrangement uses TRBV6-1 and TRBJ1-2; no clear D. Germline assignment: CDR1 MNHNS and CDR2 SASEGT. With 4 bases removed from V and 8 bases from J, the gap between germline ends came to 11 bases. The CDR3 loop spans 12 amino acids. The CDR3 DNA reads as TGTGCCAGCAGTGGTGCCCTTTCGGGCTACACCTTC. Translation: CASSGALSGYTF.

This chain uses TRBV4-2 with TRBJ1-4; maybe TRBD1 (5 bases). CDR1 LGHNA and CDR2 YNFKEQ come from the germline V gene. Trimming shortened V by 3 bases and J by 3 bases, and 20 bases separated the two germline ends. The CDR3 is 18 residues long. CDR3 amino acids: CASSQVPRAGLSNEKLFF. In DNA form, the CDR3 reads TGTGCCAGCAGCCAGGTTCCCAGGGCGGGTCTGTCTAATGAAAAACTGTTTTTT.

J is TRBJ1-5 and V is TRBV28; D perhaps matches TRBD1 (6 bases). Germline V gene data show CDR1 as MDHEN and CDR2 as SYDVKM. V lost 9 bases to trimming and J lost 6 bases, with 18 bases between them. The CDR3 is 14 amino acids. CDR3 DNA: TGTGCCAGTTCGTCGCCAGGGGTGATTCAGCCCCAGCATTTT. It yields the protein CASSSPGVIQPQHF.

This clone occurred once. This chain uses TRBV5-5 with TRBJ2-3; no clear D. V lost 0 bases and J 0 bases, leaving 8 bases between the germline ends. CDR3 size: 15 residues. Germline V gene lookup returns CDR1 SGHKS and CDR2 YYEKEE (reference sequence). As DNA, the CDR3 is TGTGCCAGCAGCTTGGGGCTATCTAGCACAGATACGCAGTATTTT. Amino acid sequence: CASSLGLSSTDTQYF.

This clone was observed a single time. This sequence joins TRBV9 and TRBJ2-5; 9 bases align to TRBD1. The length of the CDR3 is 15 residues. With 6 bases clipped from V and 5 bases from J, the junction kept 11 bases outside the gene matches. The germline V gene has CDR1 SGDLS and CDR2 YYNGEE. The CDR3 nucleotides are TGTGCCAGCACCCTAGGACAGGGGTTGGGGGAGACCCAGTACTTC. Amino acid sequence: CASTLGQGLGETQYF.

This clone has just one count. The J gene is TRBJ2-1, the V gene TRBV27; a possible D gene is TRBD2 (5 bases). Germline V gene lookup returns CDR1 MNHEY and CDR2 SMNVEV (reference sequence). The CDR3 totals 13 residues. The ends were cut back, 3 bases at V and 9 bases at J, with 12 bases in the middle. The CDR3, as DNA: TGTGCCAGCAGTTTTCCCCGGGCGGGTGAGCAGTTCTTC. Protein sequence: CASSFPRAGEQFF.

The chain recombines TRBV9 with TRBJ1-2; D is possibly TRBD1 (5 bases). The germline V gene has CDR1 SGDLS and CDR2 YYNGEE. Trimming took off 0 bases at V and 4 bases at J, with 16 bases between the two ends. The CDR3 spans 16 residues. The chain's CDR3 is CASSVVPTEGSYGYTF. CDR3 coding DNA: TGTGCCAGCAGCGTAGTCCCGACAGAAGGTTCCTATGGCTACACCTTC.

The rearrangement joins TRBV19 to TRBJ2-1; 7 bases are a match to TRBD1. J lost 1 base, V lost 5 bases, and 5 bases had no gene match. Germline CDR1 is LNHDA and CDR2 is SQIVND (reference sequence). This CDR3 is built from 15 residues. The CDR3 coding sequence is TGTGCCAGTAGTGACCAGGGACAGTCCTACAATGAGCAGTTCTTC. It encodes CASSDQGQSYNEQFF.

As to this clone: The same CDR3 arises from other DNA sequences in this sample as well. The chain links TRBV9 to TRBJ2-5; TRBD2 matches 8 bases. The ends lost 2 bases at V and 1 base at J; junction bases unmatched: 4. This CDR3 is 15 amino acids long. CDR1 is SGDLS, CDR2 YYNGEE, per germline. The CDR3 protein is CASSVSGTLQETQYF. CDR3 nucleotide sequence: TGTGCCAGCAGCGTTAGCGGGACCCTCCAAGAGACCCAGTACTTC. The complete variable domain, with remaining parts taken from reference TRBV9 and TRBJ2-5, reads DSGVTQTPKHLITATGQRVTLRCSPRSGDLSVYWYQQSLDQGLQFLIQYYNGEERAKGNILERFSAQQFPDLHSELNLSSLELGDSALYFCASSVSGTLQETQYFGPGTRLLVL.

This chain uses TRBV7-9 with TRBJ2-1; D ambiguous. This CDR3 is built from 15 residues. The V end was cut by 6 bases, the J end by 0 bases, with 12 bases between. In germline, CDR1 is SEHNR, CDR2 FQNEAQ (reference sequence). The CDR3 spells CASRPTLSSYNEQFF. CDR3 nucleotides: TGTGCCAGCAGACCCACTCTAAGCTCCTACAATGAGCAGTTCTTC.